A single sample gave rise to the 16 T cell receptor beta chains below, sequenced in a study of blood T cell repertoires in COVID-19. Profiled with immunoSEQ multiplex PCR; TCRdb holds only in-frame clones, not every one. The repertoire holds 250,000 or so clones, with 83% as singletons. The sample consisted of peripheral blood. These receptors were collected from a human donor in a cohort sampled during active COVID-19.

The DNA for the CDR3 is TGTGCCAGCAGGTTGACAGGGAACAATGAGCAGTTCTTC. Translated, it gives CASRLTGNNEQFF. The chain uses TRBV7-2 and TRBJ2-1, with TRBD1 matching over 7 bases. V lost 6 bases and J lost 5; bases outside the gene matches: 4. Germline CDR1 is SGHTA and CDR2 is FQGNSA. The CDR3 has 13 residues.

The chain has TRBV6-4 and TRBJ2-1, with a weak D call TRBD2 (6 bases). CDR1 is MRHNA and CDR2 is SNTAGT in the germline V gene. The CDR3 extends over 14 amino acids. Trimming stripped 2 bases from V and 6 bases from J, with 11 bases between. This chain's CDR3 is CASSDHGSRNEQFF. CDR3 DNA sequence: TGTGCCAGCAGTGACCACGGGAGCCGCAATGAGCAGTTCTTC.

The V gene is TRBV30, the J gene TRBJ1-2; D is unclear. Germline loops: CDR1 GTSNPN, CDR2 SVGIG (reference sequence). CDR3 length: 13 amino acids. V was shortened by 0 bases and J by 2 bases, with 7 bases between the two germline ends. CDR3 sequence: CAWSVEQNYGYTF. As DNA, the CDR3 is TGTGCCTGGAGTGTAGAACAGAACTATGGCTACACCTTC.

The chain couples TRBV6-5 to TRBJ2-2; the match to TRBD2 covers 13 bases. Trimming at V came to 5 bases and at J to 7 bases, leaving 4 bases not matched to a gene. CDR3 length equals 15 residues. Germline V CDR1 and CDR2: MNHEY, SVGAGI. DNA for the CDR3: TGTGCCAGCAGTCGACTAGCGGGAGGAGGCGGGGAGCTGTTTTTT. It yields the protein CASSRLAGGGGELFF.

The rearrangement links TRBV2 to TRBJ1-6; D is uncertain. Germline lookup yields CDR1 SNHLY and CDR2 FYNNEI. The CDR3 extends over 14 amino acids. V was clipped by 4 bases and J by 5 bases, with 9 bases between them. DNA of the CDR3: TGTGCCAGCAGTGTCACAGCAGATAATTCACCCCTCCACTTT. It yields the protein CASSVTADNSPLHF.

The chain uses TRBV7-3 and TRBJ2-3; 7 nucleotides agree with TRBD2. This CDR3 spans 15 amino acids. Germline CDR1 and CDR2: SGHTA and FQGTGA. J gave up 1 base and V 3 bases, and 4 bases lay outside the gene matches. DNA for the CDR3: TGTGCCAGCAGCTTGGTAGCGGGCGGCACAGATACGCAGTATTTT. This codes for CASSLVAGGTDTQYF.

This clone turned up a few times. The chain is built from TRBV6-6 and TRBJ1-1; D might be TRBD1 (5 bases). Deletions cut 8 bases from V and 4 bases from J, with 23 bases between. The CDR3 has 16 residues. Germline values: CDR1 MNHNY, CDR2 SVGAGI (reference sequence). The CDR3 DNA reads as TGTGCCAGCCTGACCATCCCAAGAGGGGAGGGCACTGAAGCTTTCTTT. This encodes CASLTIPRGEGTEAFF.

The chain joins TRBV12-3 or TRBV12-4 to TRBJ2-5; D not certain. CDR3 length equals 12 residues. V dropped 0 bases and J dropped 9 bases, with 8 bases sitting between them. This CDR3 is CASSLAHSAQYF. In nucleotides, the CDR3 is TGTGCCAGCAGTTTAGCCCATTCGGCCCAGTACTTC.

In this sample, this clone turned up once. This chain's CDR3 is CASSESASGRAPQFF. As DNA, the CDR3 is TGCGCCAGCAGTGAGTCGGCTAGCGGGAGGGCCCCCCAGTTCTTC. This chain connects TRBV10-1 to TRBJ2-1, with TRBD2 matching 12 bases. V lost 0 bases to trimming and J lost 13 bases; unmatched junction nucleotides: 7. This CDR3 spans 15 amino acids. CDR1 is WNHNN, CDR2 SYGVQD, per germline (reference sequence).

This clone was detected once. The V gene is TRBV20-1, the J gene TRBJ2-7; D is ambiguous. The CDR3 runs 11 residues. V lost 3 bases and J 7 bases, leaving 10 bases between the germline ends. Per the germline V gene, CDR1 is DFQATT and CDR2 is SNEGSKA (reference sequence). CDR3 residues: CSASFLREQYF. The CDR3 region has the DNA TGCAGTGCTAGTTTCCTCCGGGAGCAGTACTTC.

This clone was recorded once. This chain joins TRBV27 and TRBJ2-1; TRBD2 agrees at 9 bases. V trimming: 6 bases; J trimming: 3 bases; junction bases outside the gene matches: 9. The V gene's germline CDR1 is MNHEY and CDR2 SMNVEV (reference sequence). The CDR3 consists of 16 residues. The CDR3 here is CASRDLSGSLYNEQFF. The CDR3 nucleotides are TGTGCCAGCAGGGACCTTAGCGGGAGCCTCTACAATGAGCAGTTCTTC.

V gene TRBV3-1 (or the pseudogene TRBV3-2) combines with J gene TRBJ1-1, with D tentatively TRBD1 (5 bases). CDR1 LGHDT and CDR2 YNNKEL come from the germline V gene (reference sequence). V was clipped by 1 base and J by 3 bases, with 6 bases between them. The CDR3 extends over 13 amino acids. CDR3 coding DNA: TGTGCCAGCAGCCAAGTAGGGGACACTGAAGCTTTCTTT. This codes for CASSQVGDTEAFF.

V gene TRBV11-2 combines with J gene TRBJ1-1; perhaps TRBD1 as D (6 bases). The CDR3 is 13 amino acids. The V gene lost 5 bases and the J gene lost 5 bases, with 12 bases spanning the gap. Germline loops: CDR1 SGHAT, CDR2 FQNNGV. The CDR3 sequence is CASSHGGLTEAFF. DNA of the CDR3: TGTGCCAGCAGCCACGGGGGGCTAACTGAAGCTTTCTTT.

The chain employs TRBV25-1 and TRBJ2-1; 14 positions match TRBD2. The germline gives CDR1 MGHDK, CDR2 SYGVNS. This CDR3 spans 17 amino acids. The trim removed 9 bases at V and 10 bases at J, leaving 17 bases unmatched. As DNA, the CDR3 is TGTGCCAGTCACGGGACTAGCGGGGGCGCCGGGTCTGGGGAGCAGTTCTTC. Translation: CASHGTSGGAGSGEQFF.

The rearrangement uses TRBV3-1 (or the pseudogene TRBV3-2) and TRBJ2-7; D uncertain. The V and J ends lost 0 bases and 5 bases respectively, with 11 bases between them. Germline V lookup: CDR1 LGHDT, CDR2 YNNKEL (reference sequence). CDR3 size: 14 residues. CDR3 in DNA: TGTGCCAGCAGCCAAGATTTACGTGAGAACGAGCAGTACTTC. Residues: CASSQDLRENEQYF.

The chain links TRBV18 to TRBJ2-3; possibly TRBD2 for D (6 bases). Per germline, CDR1 KGHSH and CDR2 LQKENI. The CDR3 totals 14 residues. V was trimmed by 4 bases and J by 2 bases, leaving 10 bases between them. This CDR3 reads CASSRLETTDTQYF. Written as DNA, the CDR3 is TGTGCCAGCTCACGACTAGAAACCACAGATACGCAGTATTTT.